The 31 T cell receptor beta chains given below trace back to one sample, sequenced in a study of blood T cells in healthy people across ages. The authors ran a second PCR of about 6 to 11 cycles using a sample-barcoded 5' primer and a J-beta primer mix. TCRdb analysed the 5' RACE reads with MiXCR anew, one entry per CDR3 protein. The sample has more than 1,000,000 distinct CDR3 sequences, approximately 25% seen once. The sample was also reused in another study, on T cells of mothers and their children.

Sequenced material: blood. The receptors here all came from a girl aged 2 to 10 in good health.

V is TRBV5-1 and J is TRBJ2-1; TRBD1 matches 7 bases. The CDR3 consists of 14 residues. V was clipped by 7 bases and J by 8 bases; unmatched bases: 12. Germline V gene data show CDR1 as SGHRS and CDR2 as YFSETQ. CDR3 residues: CASRTGDPSHEQFF. The CDR3 region has the DNA TGCGCCAGCCGTACAGGGGACCCCTCCCATGAGCAGTTCTTC. Using reference TRBV5-1 and TRBJ2-1 for the parts outside the CDR3, the full variable domain is KAGVTQTPRYLIKTRGQQVTLSCSPISGHRSVSWYQQTPGQGLQFLFEYFSETQRNKGNFPGRFSGRQFSNSRSEMNVSTLELGDSALYLCASRTGDPSHEQFFGPGTRLTVL.

The chain uses TRBV7-3 and TRBJ2-1, with D maybe TRBD1 (5 bases). V was trimmed by 2 bases and J by 5 bases, leaving 13 bases between them. The germline V gene has CDR1 SGHTA and CDR2 FQGTGA. This CDR3 has 15 amino acids. The CDR3, as DNA: TGTGCCAGCAGCTTATGGGGCGCTTCTGACAATGAGCAGTTCTTC. Its protein product is CASSLWGASDNEQFF. The whole variable domain, filled in from reference TRBV7-3 and TRBJ2-1, reads GAGVSQTPSNKVTEKGKYVELRCDPISGHTALYWYRQSLGQGPEFLIYFQGTGAADDSGLPNDRFFAVRPEGSVSTLKIQRTERGDSAVYLCASSLWGASDNEQFFGPGTRLTVL.

This clonotype was recorded a few times. The chain employs TRBV20-1 and TRBJ2-7; the D gene is possibly TRBD2 (5 bases). The CDR3 loop spans 13 amino acids. The germline V and J ends were trimmed by 6 bases and 4 bases, with 16 bases remaining between them. The germline V gene encodes CDR1 DFQATT and CDR2 SNEGSKA (reference sequence). CDR3 nucleotides: TGCAGTGCCACCCAGGACTCCCATTACGAGCAGTACTTC. The encoded protein is CSATQDSHYEQYF.

The rearrangement joins TRBV5-5 to TRBJ1-1; D uncertain. The germline V gene encodes CDR1 SGHKS and CDR2 YYEKEE (reference sequence). This CDR3 has 13 residues. Trimming stripped 4 bases from V and 3 bases from J, with 10 bases between. CDR3 sequence: CASSDYRDTEAFF. The CDR3 nucleotides read TGTGCCAGCAGCGACTACCGGGACACTGAAGCTTTCTTT.

The table lists this clonotype with a few counts. The chain recombines TRBV2 with TRBJ1-1; 8 nucleotides match TRBD1. The CDR3 runs to 15 residues. Germline lookup yields CDR1 SNHLY and CDR2 FYNNEI. Germline trimming cut 3 bases from V and 4 bases from J; bases unmatched to any gene: 7. The CDR3 region is CASSETGAGGTEAFF. CDR3 sequence (DNA): TGTGCCAGCAGTGAGACAGGGGCGGGAGGCACTGAAGCTTTCTTT.

This clonotype was counted between two and nine times. In DNA, the CDR3 is TGTGCCAGCAGCGGAAACAGGGCTAACTCTGGAAACACCATATATTTT. Protein: CASSGNRANSGNTIYF. This rearrangement joins TRBV7-8 to TRBJ1-3; a weak D match, TRBD1 (6 bases). CDR1 SGHVS and CDR2 FQNEAQ come from the germline V gene. The V and J ends lost 5 bases and 0 bases respectively, with 14 bases between them. The CDR3 consists of 16 residues.

J is TRBJ1-1 and V is TRBV7-3; D may be TRBD1 (5 bases). V shed 2 bases and J shed 9 bases, with 13 bases lying between them. CDR1 and CDR2 (germline): SGHTA, FQGTGA. The CDR3 is 13 residues long. CDR3 loop: CASSLEGQGQAFF. For the CDR3, the DNA is TGTGCCAGCAGCTTAGAGGGGCAGGGTCAAGCTTTCTTT.

The chain's CDR3 is CASSRSRLAKNIQYF. CDR3 sequence (DNA): TGCGCCAGCAGCCGAAGCCGTCTAGCCAAAAACATTCAGTACTTC. The V gene is TRBV4-1, the J gene TRBJ2-4, with no clear D. CDR3 length equals 15 residues. Germline CDR1 reads MGHRA; CDR2 reads YSYEKL. V lost 4 bases and J 0 bases, leaving 10 bases between the germline ends.

This clonotype turned up a few times. The chain links TRBV5-6 to TRBJ2-7; 8 bases agree with TRBD1. V was clipped by 3 bases and J by 0 bases; unmatched bases: 5. From germline, CDR1 is SGHDT and CDR2 YYEEEE. The CDR3 sequence is 15 residues long. Written as DNA, the CDR3 is TGTGCCAGCAGCTGGCGGACAGGGATCTCCTACGAGCAGTACTTC. Translation gives CASSWRTGISYEQYF.

The gene calls are TRBV29-1 and TRBJ2-2; D ambiguous. The CDR3 length is 10 residues. CDR1 is SQVTM and CDR2 is ANQGSEA in the germline V gene. Trimming removed 7 bases at V and 4 bases at J, with 4 bases between. The CDR3 spells CSAFTGELFF. CDR3 in DNA: TGCAGCGCTTTCACCGGGGAGCTGTTTTTT.

This clonotype has more than one count but fewer than ten. This sequence joins TRBV6-5 and TRBJ2-5; 8 bases agree with TRBD2. The J call is in doubt because the DNA end fits TRBJ2-7 better. Germline CDR1 and CDR2: MNHEY and SVGAGI. The CDR3 covers 13 residues. The DNA of the CDR3 is TGTGCCAGCAGTCAGCGGGAGACGTACGAGCAGTACTTC. The encoded protein is CASSQRETYEQYF.

The rearrangement links TRBV20-1 to TRBJ2-7; 10 bases map to TRBD1. The CDR3 is made up of 12 amino acids. The germline V gene has CDR1 DFQATT and CDR2 SNEGSKA (reference sequence). Unmatched junction bases numbered 4, after V lost 8 bases and J lost 3 bases. This CDR3 reads CSFGTGDYEQYF. The CDR3 DNA follows: TGCAGTTTTGGGACAGGGGACTACGAGCAGTACTTC.

The chain employs TRBV25-1 and TRBJ1-4; no clear D gene. Trimming took 0 bases from V and 5 from J, leaving 10 bases between them. There are 15 residues in the CDR3. Germline values: CDR1 MGHDK, CDR2 SYGVNS. The CDR3 loop is CASSEYRTGNEKLFF. In DNA, the CDR3 is TGTGCCAGCAGTGAATATAGGACGGGGAATGAAAAACTGTTTTTT.

The chain employs TRBV29-1 and TRBJ2-5, with a possible D match to TRBD1 (6 bases). Germline V CDR1 and CDR2: SQVTM, ANQGSEA. V dropped 4 bases and J dropped 6 bases, with 15 bases sitting between them. This CDR3 is 13 amino acids long. DNA for the CDR3: TGCAGCGTTGTTGAGGGAAGGGGGAAGACCCAGTACTTC. It encodes CSVVEGRGKTQYF.

The chain is built from TRBV2 and TRBJ2-1; the match to TRBD2 covers 9 bases. The trim removed 7 bases at V and 8 bases at J, leaving 6 bases unmatched. The CDR3 extends over 13 amino acids. Germline V gene lookup returns CDR1 SNHLY and CDR2 FYNNEI. The CDR3 coding sequence is TGTGCCAGCACCTTTAGCGGGAGCGATGAGCAGTTCTTC. This gives the protein CASTFSGSDEQFF.

V usage is TRBV20-1 and J usage is TRBJ1-1; D is unclear. Germline CDR1 DFQATT, CDR2 SNEGSKA (reference sequence). The V end lost 4 bases, the J end lost 8 bases, and 17 bases lay between the germline ends. The CDR3 extends over 13 amino acids. As DNA, the CDR3 is TGCAGTGCTATTGACAATTTTCTTGGGGAAGCTTTCTTT. Its translation: CSAIDNFLGEAFF.

The chain has TRBV27 and TRBJ2-7; D is uncertain. V lost 4 bases and J 3 bases, leaving 10 bases between the germline ends. CDR1 is MNHEY, CDR2 SMNVEV, per germline (reference sequence). CDR3 length equals 13 residues. CDR3 nucleotides: TGTGCCAGCAGTTCCCAGGACCTCTACGAGCAGTACTTC. Its protein is CASSSQDLYEQYF.

The DNA for the CDR3 is TGTGCCAGCAGTGAACTTCTGGTGGGGGAAGCTTTCTTT. Translated: CASSELLVGEAFF. This chain joins TRBV2 and TRBJ1-1; no clear D. The CDR3 contains 13 residues. Germline V lookup: CDR1 SNHLY, CDR2 FYNNEI. V lost 2 bases and J lost 8, with 12 bases in between. Drawing the rest from reference TRBV2 and TRBJ1-1, the complete variable domain is EPEVTQTPSHQVTQMGQEVILRCVPISNHLYFYWYRQILGQKVEFLVSFYNNEISEKSEIFDDQFSVERPDGSNFTLKIRSTKLEDSAMYFCASSELLVGEAFFGQGTRLTVV.

V gene TRBV19 combines with J gene TRBJ1-2; D not certain. Germline CDR1 LNHDA, CDR2 SQIVND (reference sequence). Trimming cost V 6 bases and J 8 bases, with 10 bases left between them. CDR3 size: 11 residues. CDR3 DNA: TGTGCCAGTAGCCAACCAAACGGCTACACCTTC. Residues: CASSQPNGYTF. The whole variable domain, remainder taken from reference TRBV19 and TRBJ1-2, is DGGITQSPKYLFRKEGQNVTLSCEQNLNHDAMYWYRQDPGQGLRLIYYSQIVNDFQKGDIAEGYSVSREKKESFPLTVTSAQKNPTAFYLCASSQPNGYTFGSGTRLTVV.

The chain employs TRBV7-3 and TRBJ2-1, with D tentatively TRBD1 (6 bases). CDR3 length equals 14 residues. V shed 1 base and J shed 5 bases, with 9 bases lying between them. Germline V gene data show CDR1 as SGHTA and CDR2 as FQGTGA. CDR3 sequence (DNA): TGTGCCAGCAGCTTAAGGGACACAGACAATGAGCAGTTCTTC. It specifies CASSLRDTDNEQFF.

The V call is TRBV25-1, the J call TRBJ2-3; no definite D call. CDR3 size: 14 residues. Germline CDR1 and CDR2: MGHDK and SYGVNS. The V gene lost 4 bases and the J gene lost 2 bases, with 10 bases spanning the gap. CDR3 residues: CASSAEDATDTQYF. As DNA, the CDR3 is TGTGCCAGCAGTGCCGAGGACGCCACAGATACGCAGTATTTT.

The chain recombines TRBV7-2 with TRBJ2-5; D is unclear. Germline V gene sequence: CDR1 SGHTA, CDR2 FQGNSA. The CDR3 is 16 residues long. V was cut by 2 bases and J by 5 bases, with 18 bases left in between. Here the CDR3 DNA reads TGTGCCAGCAGCTTATCGCTCCTGGCCGGTGGGGAGACCCAGTACTTC. Translated, it gives CASSLSLLAGGETQYF.

The rearrangement links TRBV29-1 to TRBJ2-5; a possible D gene is TRBD1 (6 bases). The J call may be mistaken, given a closer DNA end match to TRBJ2-7. CDR1 is SQVTM and CDR2 is ANQGSEA in the germline V gene. The CDR3 runs 11 residues. The CDR3 DNA is TGCAGCGGGTCACAGGGTTACGAGCAGTACTTC. Its protein product is CSGSQGYEQYF.

DNA of the CDR3: TGCAGTGCTAGAAGACGTCCAGGGGAAGGGTTGGACGAGCAGTACTTC. This gives the protein CSARRRPGEGLDEQYF. The rearrangement joins TRBV20-1 to TRBJ2-7; perhaps TRBD1 as D (6 bases). Trimming took 2 bases from V and 5 from J, leaving 22 bases between them. Germline lookup yields CDR1 DFQATT and CDR2 SNEGSKA (reference sequence). CDR3 length: 16 residues.

The gene calls are TRBV10-3 and TRBJ2-4; TRBD1 is a possible D gene (6 bases). CDR3 length: 14 amino acids. Between the trimmed V and J ends, which lost 6 bases and 6 bases, there was a span of 15 bases. Germline V CDR1 and CDR2: ENHRY, SYGVKD. The CDR3 bases are TGTGCCATCAGCACAGGGAGTCCGGTAAACATTCAGTACTTC. Encoded protein: CAISTGSPVNIQYF.

This chain joins TRBV12-3 or TRBV12-4 and TRBJ1-1; D gene unclear. The CDR3 is 13 amino acids. V was trimmed by 3 bases and J by 8 bases, leaving 13 bases between them. The CDR3 region has the DNA TGTGCCAGCAGTTTGCCCACGGGCCCCGAAGCTTTCTTT. Translating gives CASSLPTGPEAFF.

The rearrangement uses TRBV19 and TRBJ2-4; D might be TRBD2 (7 bases). The germline gives CDR1 LNHDA, CDR2 SQIVND (reference sequence). V lost 8 bases and J lost 8, with 13 bases in between. The CDR3 sequence is 12 residues long. The CDR3 DNA reads as TGTGCCAGTGCTACAGGGAGGGACATTCAGTACTTC. It codes for CASATGRDIQYF.

The CDR3 here is CASSYRSKIDPYNEQFF. In DNA, the CDR3 is TGTGCCAGCAGTTACCGTAGCAAGATTGACCCCTACAATGAGCAGTTCTTC. V usage is TRBV6-2 or TRBV6-3 and J usage is TRBJ2-1; D is ambiguous. This CDR3 spans 17 amino acids. Per the germline V gene, CDR1 is MNHEY and CDR2 is SVGEGT. Trimming removed 2 bases from V and 2 bases from J, with 16 bases in between.

This clonotype was detected only a few times. The chain carries TRBV12-3 or TRBV12-4 and TRBJ1-1; the D gene is possibly TRBD1 (5 bases). Trimming took off 7 bases at V and 6 bases at J, with 18 bases between the two ends. This CDR3 has 14 residues. The CDR3 bases are TGTGCCAGCACTCCCGGGGCCGGATTTTCTGAAGCTTTCTTT. As protein: CASTPGAGFSEAFF.

This clonotype turned up a few times. The chain is built from TRBV6-4 and TRBJ2-5; D is undetermined. CDR1 is MRHNA, CDR2 SNTAGT, per germline. This CDR3 spans 13 amino acids. V was cut by 0 bases and J by 5 bases, with 7 bases left in between. The CDR3 here is CASSDSVGETQYF. CDR3 nucleotide sequence: TGTGCCAGCAGTGACTCGGTGGGGGAGACCCAGTACTTC.

This clonotype has only a few counts. The chain links TRBV29-1 to TRBJ1-1; D unclear. The CDR3 is 10 residues long. Germline V gives CDR1 SQVTM, CDR2 ANQGSEA. V shed 7 bases and J shed 5 bases, with 8 bases lying between them. CDR3 region: CSAIVTEAFF. The CDR3 DNA reads TGCAGCGCCATAGTGACTGAAGCTTTCTTT.